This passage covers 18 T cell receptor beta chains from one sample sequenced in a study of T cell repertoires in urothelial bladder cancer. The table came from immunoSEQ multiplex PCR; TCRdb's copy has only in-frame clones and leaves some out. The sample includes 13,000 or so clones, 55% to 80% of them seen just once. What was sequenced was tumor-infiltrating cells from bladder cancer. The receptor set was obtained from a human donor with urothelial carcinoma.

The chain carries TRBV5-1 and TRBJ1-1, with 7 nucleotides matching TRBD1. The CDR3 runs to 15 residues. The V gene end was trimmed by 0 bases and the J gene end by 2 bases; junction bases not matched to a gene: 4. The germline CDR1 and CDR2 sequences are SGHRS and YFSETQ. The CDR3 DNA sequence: TGCGCCAGCAGCTTGGTCGCAGGGGGAAACACTGAAGCTTTCTTT. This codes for CASSLVAGGNTEAFF. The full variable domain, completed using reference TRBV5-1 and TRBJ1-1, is KAGVTQTPRYLIKTRGQQVTLSCSPISGHRSVSWYQQTPGQGLQFLFEYFSETQRNKGNFPGRFSGRQFSNSRSEMNVSTLELGDSALYLCASSLVAGGNTEAFFGQGTRLTVV.

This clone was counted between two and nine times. CDR3 nucleotides: TGTGCCAGCAGCTTAGACGGCCGTTCACCCCTCCACTTT. This encodes CASSLDGRSPLHF. The chain combines TRBV7-9 with TRBJ1-6; no reliable D call. CDR1 and CDR2 from the germline V gene are SEHNR and FQNEAQ (reference sequence). V lost 1 base, J lost 9 bases, and 7 bases lay in between. The length of the CDR3 is 13 residues.

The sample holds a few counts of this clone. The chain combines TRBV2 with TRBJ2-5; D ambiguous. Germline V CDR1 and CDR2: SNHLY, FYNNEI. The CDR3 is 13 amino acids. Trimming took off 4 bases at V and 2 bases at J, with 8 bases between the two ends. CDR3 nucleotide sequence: TGTGCCAGCAGTGTTAACAGACAAGAGACCCAGTACTTC. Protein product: CASSVNRQETQYF.

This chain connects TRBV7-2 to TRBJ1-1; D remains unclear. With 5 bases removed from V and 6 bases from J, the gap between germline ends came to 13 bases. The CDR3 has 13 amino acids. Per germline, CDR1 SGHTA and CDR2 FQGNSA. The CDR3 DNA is TGTGCCAGCAGCCCAACCCCGTTGGCTGAAGCTTTCTTT. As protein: CASSPTPLAEAFF.

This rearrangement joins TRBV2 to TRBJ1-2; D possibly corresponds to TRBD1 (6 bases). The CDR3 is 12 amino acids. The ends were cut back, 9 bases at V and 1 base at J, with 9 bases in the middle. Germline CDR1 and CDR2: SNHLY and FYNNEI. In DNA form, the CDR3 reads TGTGCCAGGTGGACAGTTAACTATGGCTACACCTTC. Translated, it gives CARWTVNYGYTF. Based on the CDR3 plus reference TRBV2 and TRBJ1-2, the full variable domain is EPEVTQTPSHQVTQMGQEVILRCVPISNHLYFYWYRQILGQKVEFLVSFYNNEISEKSEIFDDQFSVERPDGSNFTLKIRSTKLEDSAMYFCARWTVNYGYTFGSGTRLTVV.

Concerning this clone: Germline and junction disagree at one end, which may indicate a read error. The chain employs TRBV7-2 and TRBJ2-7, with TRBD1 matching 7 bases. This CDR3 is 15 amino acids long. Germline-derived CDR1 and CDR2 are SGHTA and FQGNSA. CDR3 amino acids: CASSLDMGQQGLGDF. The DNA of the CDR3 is TGTGCCAGCAGCTTAGATATGGGACAGCAGGGATTAGGGGACTTC. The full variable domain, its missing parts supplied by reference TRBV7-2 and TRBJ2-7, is GAGVSQSPSNKVTEKGKDVELRCDPISGHTALYWYRQSLGQGLEFLIYFQGNSAPDKSGLPSDRFSAERTGGSVSTLTIQRTQQEDSAVYLCASSLDMGQQGLGDFGPGTRLTVT.

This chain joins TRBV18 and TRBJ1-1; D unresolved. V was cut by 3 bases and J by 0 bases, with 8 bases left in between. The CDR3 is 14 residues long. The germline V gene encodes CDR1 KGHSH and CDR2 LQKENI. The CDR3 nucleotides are TGTGCCAGCTCACCGGCTCCCATGAACACTGAAGCTTTCTTT. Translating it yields CASSPAPMNTEAFF.

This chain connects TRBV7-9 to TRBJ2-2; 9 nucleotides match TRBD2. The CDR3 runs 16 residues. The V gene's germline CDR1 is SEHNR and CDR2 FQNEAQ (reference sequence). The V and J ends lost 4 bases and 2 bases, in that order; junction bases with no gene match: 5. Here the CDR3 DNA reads TGTGCCAGCAGCTCTAAGCGGGGGGTTAACACCGGGGAGCTGTTTTTT. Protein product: CASSSKRGVNTGELFF.

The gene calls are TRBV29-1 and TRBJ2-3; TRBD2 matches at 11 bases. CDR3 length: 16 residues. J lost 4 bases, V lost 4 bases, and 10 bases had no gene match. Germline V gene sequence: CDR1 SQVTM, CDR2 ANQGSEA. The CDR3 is CSVALPSGGMADTQYF. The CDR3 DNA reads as TGCAGCGTTGCCCTCCCTAGCGGGGGGATGGCAGATACGCAGTATTTT.

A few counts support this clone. The DNA for the CDR3 is TGTGCCAGCAGCCGTTTGGAGACCCAGTACTTC. The encoded protein is CASSRLETQYF. This rearrangement joins TRBV6-1 to TRBJ2-5, with D hard to call. The V gene's germline CDR1 is MNHNS and CDR2 SASEGT. The CDR3 extends over 11 amino acids. V gave up 6 bases and J gave up 5 bases, with 7 bases separating them.

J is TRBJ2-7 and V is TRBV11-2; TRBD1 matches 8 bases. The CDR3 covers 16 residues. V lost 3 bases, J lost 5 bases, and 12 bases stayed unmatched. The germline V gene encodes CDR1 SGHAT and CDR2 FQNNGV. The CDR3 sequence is CASSFSPPWTGNEQYF. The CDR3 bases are TGTGCCAGCAGCTTCTCCCCGCCCTGGACAGGGAACGAGCAGTACTTC.

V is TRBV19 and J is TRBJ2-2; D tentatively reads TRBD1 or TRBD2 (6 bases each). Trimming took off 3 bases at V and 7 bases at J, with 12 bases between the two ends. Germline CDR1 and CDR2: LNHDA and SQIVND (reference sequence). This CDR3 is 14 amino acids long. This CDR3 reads CASSIRGQGGELFF. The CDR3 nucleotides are TGTGCCAGTAGTATCCGGGGGCAAGGCGGGGAGCTGTTTTTT.

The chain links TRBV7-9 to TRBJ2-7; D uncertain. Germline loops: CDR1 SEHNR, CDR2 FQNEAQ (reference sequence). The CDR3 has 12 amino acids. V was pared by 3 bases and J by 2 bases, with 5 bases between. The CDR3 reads CASSLATYEQYF. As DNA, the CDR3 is TGTGCCAGCAGCTTGGCTACCTACGAGCAGTACTTC. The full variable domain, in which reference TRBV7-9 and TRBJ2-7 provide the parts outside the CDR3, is DTGVSQNPRHKITKRGQNVTFRCDPISEHNRLYWYRQTLGQGPEFLTYFQNEAQLEKSRLLSDRFSAERPKGSFSTLEIQRTEQGDSAMYLCASSLATYEQYFGPGTRLTVT.

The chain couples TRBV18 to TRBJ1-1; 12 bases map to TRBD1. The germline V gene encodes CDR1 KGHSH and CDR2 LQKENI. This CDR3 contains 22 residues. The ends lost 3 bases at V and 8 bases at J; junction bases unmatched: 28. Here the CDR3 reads CASSPGTGGSEAGVLGGREAFF. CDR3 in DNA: TGTGCCAGCTCACCCGGGACAGGGGGCTCGGAGGCGGGAGTTTTGGGAGGCCGAGAAGCTTTCTTT.

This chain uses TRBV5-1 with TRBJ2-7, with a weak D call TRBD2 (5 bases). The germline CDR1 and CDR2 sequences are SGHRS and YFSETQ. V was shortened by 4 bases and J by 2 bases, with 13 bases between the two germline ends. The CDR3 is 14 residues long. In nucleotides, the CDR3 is TGCGCCAGCAGCCGGGAACCCCCGACCTACGAGCAGTACTTC. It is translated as CASSREPPTYEQYF.

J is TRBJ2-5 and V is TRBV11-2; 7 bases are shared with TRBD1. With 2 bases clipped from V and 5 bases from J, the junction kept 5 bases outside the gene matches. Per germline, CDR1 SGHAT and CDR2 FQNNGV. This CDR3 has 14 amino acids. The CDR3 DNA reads TGTGCCAGCAGCTTAACAGGGGAGTGGGAGACCCAGTACTTC. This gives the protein CASSLTGEWETQYF.

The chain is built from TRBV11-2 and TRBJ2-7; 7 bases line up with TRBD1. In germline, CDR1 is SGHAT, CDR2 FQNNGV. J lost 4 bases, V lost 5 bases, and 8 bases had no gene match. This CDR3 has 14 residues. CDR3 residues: CASSRLTGQYEQYF. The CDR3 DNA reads TGTGCCAGCAGCAGACTTACGGGACAGTACGAGCAGTACTTC. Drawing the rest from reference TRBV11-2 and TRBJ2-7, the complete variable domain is EAGVAQSPRYKIIEKRQSVAFWCNPISGHATLYWYQQILGQGPKLLIQFQNNGVVDDSQLPKDRFSAERLKGVDSTLKIQPAKLEDSAVYLCASSRLTGQYEQYFGPGTRLTVT.

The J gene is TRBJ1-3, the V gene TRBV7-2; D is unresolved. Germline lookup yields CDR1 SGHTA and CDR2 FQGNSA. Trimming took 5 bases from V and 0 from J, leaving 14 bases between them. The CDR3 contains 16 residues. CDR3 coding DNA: TGTGCCAGCAGCGGTGTAGGCTCCATCTCTGGAAACACCATATATTTT. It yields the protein CASSGVGSISGNTIYF. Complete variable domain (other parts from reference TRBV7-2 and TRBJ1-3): GAGVSQSPSNKVTEKGKDVELRCDPISGHTALYWYRQSLGQGLEFLIYFQGNSAPDKSGLPSDRFSAERTGGSVSTLTIQRTQQEDSAVYLCASSGVGSISGNTIYFGEGSWLTVV.